The clone carrying this TCR beta chain was seen only once. V was clipped by 8 bases and J by 4 bases, with 12 bases between them. Germline V gene data show CDR1 as SGHRS and CDR2 as YFSETQ. The CDR3 spans 12 residues. This specimen belongs to a study of blood T cell repertoires in COVID-19. Study processing details: Scientists estimated how many nucleated cells there were by amplifying reference gene primers. Some clones are missing from TCRdb's copy, which holds only in-frame ones; the method was immunoSEQ multiplex PCR. V and J calls plus clone size are reproduced from that table; the DNA served to infer D and trimming. The data hold about 260,000 clones, with roughly nine tenths observed a single time.

The TCR was taken from a man aged 40-55 years with active or convalescent COVID-19. V and J are TRBV5-1 and TRBJ1-1; D is ambiguous. Material: peripheral blood. DNA of the CDR3: TGCGCCAGTAGTATTTCGGGCACTGAAGCTTTCTTT. Amino acids: CASSISGTEAFF. Based on the CDR3 plus reference TRBV5-1 and TRBJ1-1, the full variable domain is KAGVTQTPRYLIKTRGQQVTLSCSPISGHRSVSWYQQTPGQGLQFLFEYFSETQRNKGNFPGRFSGRQFSNSRSEMNVSTLELGDSALYLCASSISGTEAFFGQGTRLTVV.